This TCR beta chain was recovered during a study of T cell responses to AZD1222 COVID-19 vaccine. Method: immunoSEQ multiplex PCR; TCRdb's copy keeps in-frame clones and lacks some. The repertoire includes some 130,000 clones, 93% of them detected once, and under 3.5% sits in the top ten. Per germline, CDR1 MDHEN and CDR2 SYDVKM. V lost 6 bases and J 7 bases, leaving 13 bases between the germline ends. The CDR3 has 14 amino acids. On this clone itself: Antigen specificity is unknown.

Whole-study results and caveats: Among vaccine-associated CD4 TCRs, coverage spanned spike, with dominance at 160-218 and 743-854. Increased Spike-specific TCR breadth and depth were observed after two AZD1222 doses. Sampling that yielded the repertoires occurred only after the peak T cell response. Clonal diversity was possibly underestimated, and white British individuals and females predominated among donors.

The source material was peripheral blood, sampled on day 0 of AZD1222 vaccination. This clonotype was sampled from an adult in good health. The V call is TRBV28, the J call TRBJ1-6, with D perhaps TRBD1 (5 bases). The CDR3 DNA sequence: TGTGCCAGCAGCCTTCCGGGGCGAAATTCACCCCTCCACTTT. It specifies CASSLPGRNSPLHF.